The rows below give T cell receptor beta chains drawn from one sample of a study of blood T cell repertoires in COVID-19. The assay was immunoSEQ multiplex PCR, and TCRdb's table has in-frame clones only and misses some. The sample gives about 400,000 clones, around 89% of which show up once; more than 1% is in the top ten. The sample was peripheral blood. Every receptor here comes from a man aged 40-49 years with acute or convalescent COVID-19. The CDR3 runs from the conserved cysteine through the conserved F or W. The D gene is left open where the match is weak. A clone size is listed for some rows: how often the clone was seen (once, few, many), or a class if it is expanded.

CDR3	DNA	size	D	V	length	J
CASSVRSRYLSFSGTEAFF	TGTGCCAGCAGCGTCAGATCGCGGTACTTGTCTTTCTCGGGCACTGAAGCTTTCTTT	-	-	TRBV28	19	TRBJ1-1
CASSSLDRPVRQAFF	TGTGCCAGCAGCTCCCTAGACAGGCCGGTAAGGCAAGCTTTCTTT	few	-	TRBV7-9	15	TRBJ1-1
CASSRRLAHTDTQYF	TGTGCCAGCAGCCGGCGACTAGCTCACACAGATACGCAGTATTTT	-	TRBD2	TRBV5-6	15	TRBJ2-3
CASSYSVEGGLEQYF	TGTGCCAGCAGTTACTCCGTCGAGGGGGGGCTCGAGCAGTACTTC	-	-	TRBV6-5	15	TRBJ2-7
CASRTGSSYEQYF	TGTGCCAGCAGGACAGGGAGCTCCTACGAGCAGTACTTC	-	TRBD1	TRBV27	13	TRBJ2-7
CASSGGPDTQYF	TGTGCCAGTTCCGGGGGTCCAGATACGCAGTATTTT	-	-	TRBV6-5	12	TRBJ2-3
CASSLQGGAEAFF	TGTGCCAGCAGCCTACAGGGGGGGGCTGAAGCTTTCTTT	-	TRBD1	TRBV7-8	13	TRBJ1-1
CASSLDAGASQETQYF	TGCGCCAGCAGCTTGGACGCGGGAGCTTCTCAAGAGACCCAGTACTTC	-	TRBD2	TRBV5-1	16	TRBJ2-5
CASSPQTSGRADEQFF	TGTGCCAGCAGCCCCCAAACTAGCGGGAGGGCCGATGAGCAGTTCTTC	-	TRBD2	TRBV7-3	16	TRBJ2-1
CASSPTSPGQGVSRGYTF	TGTGCCAGCAGTCCTACCTCCCCGGGACAGGGAGTATCGCGGGGCTACACCTTC	-	TRBD1	TRBV28	18	TRBJ1-2
CATSDLIGETQYF	TGTGCCACCAGTGATTTGATCGGAGAGACCCAGTACTTC	-	-	TRBV24-1	13	TRBJ2-5
CASSLTGNTEAFF	TGTGCCAGCAGCTTGACGGGGAACACTGAAGCTTTCTTT	-	-	TRBV5-5	13	TRBJ1-1
CASTGLSSYNEQFF	TGTGCCAGCACCGGACTTAGCTCCTACAATGAGCAGTTCTTC	-	-	TRBV27	14	TRBJ2-1
CASGSFWGGTEAFF	TGTGCCAGCGGTAGTTTTTGGGGGGGAACTGAAGCTTTCTTT	-	-	TRBV6-5	14	TRBJ1-1
CASRKGARGLGGELFF	TGTGCCAGCAGAAAAGGCGCCAGGGGGCTCGGCGGGGAGCTGTTTTTT	-	TRBD1	TRBV6-6	16	TRBJ2-2
CASSQDGSGVYEQYF	TGCGCCAGCAGCCAAGACGGATCGGGGGTCTACGAGCAGTACTTC	-	-	TRBV4-1	15	TRBJ2-7
CASLGIRAGEQYF	TGTGCCAGCCTTGGTATCAGGGCAGGCGAGCAGTACTTC	few	-	TRBV12-3/TRBV12-4	13	TRBJ2-7
CASSQAGTADEKLFF	TGCGCCAGCAGCCAAGCAGGGACAGCGGATGAAAAACTGTTTTTT	-	TRBD1	TRBV4-1	15	TRBJ1-4
CASSLLGGSYGYTF	TGCGCCAGCAGCTTGCTGGGGGGGAGCTATGGCTACACCTTC	-	-	TRBV5-1	14	TRBJ1-2
CASSPLSSGNTIYF	TGTGCCAGCAGTCCTCTCAGTTCTGGAAACACCATATATTTT	once	-	TRBV9	14	TRBJ1-3
CASSQPSAGRIGIQTQYF	TGCGCCAGCAGCCAACCCTCCGCAGGGAGGATTGGTATACAGACCCAGTACTTC	-	-	TRBV4-1	18	TRBJ2-5
CASSAPTGTRNEKLFF	TGTGCCAGCAGCGCTCCAACAGGGACGCGGAATGAAAAACTGTTTTTT	-	-	TRBV9	16	TRBJ1-4
CASSYAGDEQFF	TGTGCCAGCAGTTACGCCGGGGATGAGCAGTTCTTC	-	-	TRBV6-6	12	TRBJ2-1
CASSYGTPHTEAFF	TGTGCCAGCAGTTACGGGACACCCCACACTGAAGCTTTCTTT	-	-	TRBV6-5	14	TRBJ1-1
CASRIAAGAWTEAFF	TGTGCCAGTAGGATAGCGGCAGGGGCGTGGACTGAAGCTTTCTTT	-	-	TRBV19	15	TRBJ1-1
CASSLAKGAGALGEKLFF	TGTGCCAGCAGCTTAGCGAAAGGAGCAGGGGCGTTGGGTGAAAAACTGTTTTTT	-	-	TRBV7-2	18	TRBJ1-4
CASSQGKGWQETQYF	TGTGCCAGCAGCCAAGGCAAGGGGTGGCAGGAGACCCAGTACTTC	-	-	TRBV14	15	TRBJ2-5
CASSPFGGDIQYF	TGTGCCAGCAGCCCTTTTGGGGGGGACATTCAGTACTTC	-	TRBD2	TRBV27	13	TRBJ2-4
CASSRITGLDSPLHF	TGTGCCAGCAGTCGAATAACAGGGTTAGATTCACCCCTCCACTTT	-	-	TRBV6-5	15	TRBJ1-6
CASSGQGTDTQYF	TGCGCCAGCAGCGGGCAGGGAACGGATACGCAGTATTTT	-	-	TRBV5-1	13	TRBJ2-3
CASSPRGLGTEAFF	TGCGCCAGCAGCCCCAGGGGGCTTGGCACTGAAGCTTTCTTT	-	TRBD1	TRBV4-1	14	TRBJ1-1
CASSLVSGDTGELFF	TGTGCCAGCAGCTTGGTTAGCGGTGACACCGGGGAGCTGTTTTTT	few	-	TRBV5-4	15	TRBJ2-2
CATSAEGPSYNEQFF	TGTGCCACCAGCGCCGAGGGTCCCTCCTACAATGAGCAGTTCTTC	-	-	TRBV15	15	TRBJ2-1
CASSKWTSGSSDEQFF	TGTGCCAGCAGCAAGTGGACTAGCGGGAGCAGTGATGAGCAGTTCTTC	once	TRBD2	TRBV7-9	16	TRBJ2-1
CASGQRQGLGNQPQHF	TGTGCTAGTGGACAAAGACAGGGGTTGGGCAATCAGCCCCAGCATTTT	-	TRBD1	TRBV12-5	16	TRBJ1-5
CASSTTVNTEAFF	TGTGCCAGCTCTACGACAGTTAACACTGAAGCTTTCTTT	-	-	TRBV18	13	TRBJ1-1